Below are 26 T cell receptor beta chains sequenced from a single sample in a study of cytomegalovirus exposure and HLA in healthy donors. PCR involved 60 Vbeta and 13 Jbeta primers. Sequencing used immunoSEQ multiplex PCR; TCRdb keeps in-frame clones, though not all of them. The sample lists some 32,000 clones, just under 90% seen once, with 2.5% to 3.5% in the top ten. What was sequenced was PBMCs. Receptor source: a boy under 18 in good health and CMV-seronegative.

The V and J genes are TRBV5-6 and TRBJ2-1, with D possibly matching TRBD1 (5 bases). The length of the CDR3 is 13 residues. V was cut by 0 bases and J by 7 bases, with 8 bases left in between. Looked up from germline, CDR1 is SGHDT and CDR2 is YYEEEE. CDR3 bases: TGTGCCAGCAGCTTGGTCAGGGTAAATGAGCAGTTCTTC. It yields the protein CASSLVRVNEQFF.

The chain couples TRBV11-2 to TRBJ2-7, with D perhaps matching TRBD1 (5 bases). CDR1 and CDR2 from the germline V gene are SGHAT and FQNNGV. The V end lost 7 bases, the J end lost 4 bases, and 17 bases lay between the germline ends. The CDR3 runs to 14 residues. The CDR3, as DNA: TGTGCCAGCAACGCCAGGGATATGGGATACGAGCAGTACTTC. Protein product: CASNARDMGYEQYF.

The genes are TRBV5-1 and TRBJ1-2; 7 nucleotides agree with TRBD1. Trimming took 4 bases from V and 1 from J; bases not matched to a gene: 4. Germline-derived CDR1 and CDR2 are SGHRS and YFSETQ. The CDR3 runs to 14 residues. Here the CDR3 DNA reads TGCGCCAGCAGCCTGGGACAGCTTAACTATGGCTACACCTTC. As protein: CASSLGQLNYGYTF.

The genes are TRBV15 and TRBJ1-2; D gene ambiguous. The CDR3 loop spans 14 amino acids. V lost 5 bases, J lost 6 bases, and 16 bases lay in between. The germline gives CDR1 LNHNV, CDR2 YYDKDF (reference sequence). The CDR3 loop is CATSGPGEIHGYTF. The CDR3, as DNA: TGTGCCACCAGCGGGCCCGGGGAAATCCATGGCTACACCTTC.

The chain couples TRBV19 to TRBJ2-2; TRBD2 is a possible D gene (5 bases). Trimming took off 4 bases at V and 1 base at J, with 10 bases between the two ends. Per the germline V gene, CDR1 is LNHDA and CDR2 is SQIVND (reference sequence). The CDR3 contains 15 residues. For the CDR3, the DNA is TGTGCCAGTAGTAGTGATAGCGAGAACACCGGGGAGCTGTTTTTT. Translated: CASSSDSENTGELFF.

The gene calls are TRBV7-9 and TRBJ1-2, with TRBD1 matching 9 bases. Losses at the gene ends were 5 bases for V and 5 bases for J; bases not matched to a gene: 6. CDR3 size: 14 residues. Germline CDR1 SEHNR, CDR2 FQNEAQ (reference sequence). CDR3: CASSVRDREYGYTF. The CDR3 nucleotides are TGTGCCAGCAGCGTCCGGGACAGGGAGTATGGCTACACCTTC.

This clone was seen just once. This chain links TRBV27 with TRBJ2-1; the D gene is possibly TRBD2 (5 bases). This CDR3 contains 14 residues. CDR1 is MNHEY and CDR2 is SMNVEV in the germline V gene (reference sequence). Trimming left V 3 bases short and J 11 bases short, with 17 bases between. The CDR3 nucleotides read TGTGCCAGCAGTTTTTCGGACTCCTACGGCAAGCAGTTCTTC. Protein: CASSFSDSYGKQFF.

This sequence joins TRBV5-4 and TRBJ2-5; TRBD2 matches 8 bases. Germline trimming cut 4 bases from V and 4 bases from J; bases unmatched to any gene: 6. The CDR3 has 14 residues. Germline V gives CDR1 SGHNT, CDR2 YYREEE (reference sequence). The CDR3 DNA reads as TGTGCCAGCAGCCGCGGACTAGCCCCAGAGACCCAGTACTTC. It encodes CASSRGLAPETQYF.

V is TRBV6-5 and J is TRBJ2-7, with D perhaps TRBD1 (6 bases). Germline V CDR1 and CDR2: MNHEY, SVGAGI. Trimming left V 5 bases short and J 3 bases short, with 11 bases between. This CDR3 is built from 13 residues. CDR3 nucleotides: TGTGCCAGCAGTGCTGGACAGTACTACGAGCAGTACTTC. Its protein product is CASSAGQYYEQYF.

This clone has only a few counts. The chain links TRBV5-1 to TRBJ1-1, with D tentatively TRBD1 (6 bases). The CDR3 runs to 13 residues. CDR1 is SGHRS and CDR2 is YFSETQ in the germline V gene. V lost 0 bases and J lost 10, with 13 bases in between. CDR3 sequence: CASSLGTGRGAFF. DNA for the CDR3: TGCGCCAGCAGCTTGGGTACAGGGAGGGGAGCTTTCTTT.

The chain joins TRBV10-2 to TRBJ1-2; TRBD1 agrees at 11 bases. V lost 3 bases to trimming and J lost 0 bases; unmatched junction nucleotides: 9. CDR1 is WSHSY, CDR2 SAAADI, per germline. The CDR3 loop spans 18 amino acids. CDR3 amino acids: CASSDYPGQGATNYGYTF. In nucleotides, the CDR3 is TGCGCCAGCAGTGACTACCCCGGACAGGGGGCGACTAACTATGGCTACACCTTC.

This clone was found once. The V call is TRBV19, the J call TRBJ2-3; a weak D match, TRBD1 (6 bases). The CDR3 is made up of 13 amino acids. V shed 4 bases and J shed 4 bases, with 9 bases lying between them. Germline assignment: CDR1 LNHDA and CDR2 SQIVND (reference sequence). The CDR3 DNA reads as TGTGCCAGTAGTAGGGACATGCCAGATACGCAGTATTTT. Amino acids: CASSRDMPDTQYF.

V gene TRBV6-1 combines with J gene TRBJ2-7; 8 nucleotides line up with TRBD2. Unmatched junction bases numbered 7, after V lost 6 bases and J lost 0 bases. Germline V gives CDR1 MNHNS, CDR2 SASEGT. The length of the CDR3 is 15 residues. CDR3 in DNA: TGTGCCAGCAGAGCTGGACTAGCAAGCTCCTACGAGCAGTACTTC. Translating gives CASRAGLASSYEQYF.

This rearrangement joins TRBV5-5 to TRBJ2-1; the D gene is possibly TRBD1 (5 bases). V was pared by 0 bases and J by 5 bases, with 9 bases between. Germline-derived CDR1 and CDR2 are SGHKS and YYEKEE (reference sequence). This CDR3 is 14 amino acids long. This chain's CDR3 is CASSLGQGNNEQFF. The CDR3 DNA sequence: TGTGCCAGCAGCTTGGGGCAGGGCAACAATGAGCAGTTCTTC. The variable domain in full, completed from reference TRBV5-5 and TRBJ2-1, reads DAGVTQSPTHLIKTRGQQVTLRCSPISGHKSVSWYQQVLGQGPQFIFQYYEKEERGRGNFPDRFSARQFPNYSSELNVNALLLGDSALYLCASSLGQGNNEQFFGPGTRLTVL.

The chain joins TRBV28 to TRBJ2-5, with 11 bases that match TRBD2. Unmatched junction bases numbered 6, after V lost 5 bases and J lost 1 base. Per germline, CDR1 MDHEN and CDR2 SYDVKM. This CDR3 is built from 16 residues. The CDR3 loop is CASSDWGLAVQETQYF. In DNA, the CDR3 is TGTGCCAGCAGTGATTGGGGACTAGCGGTCCAAGAGACCCAGTACTTC.

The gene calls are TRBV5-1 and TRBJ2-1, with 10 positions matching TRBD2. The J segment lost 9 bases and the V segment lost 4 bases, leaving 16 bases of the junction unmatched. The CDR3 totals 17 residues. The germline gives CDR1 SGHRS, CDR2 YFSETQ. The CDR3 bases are TGCGCCAGCAGCCTAAACAGCGGGGGGGCTGTCTTCCTTGAGCAGTTCTTC. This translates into CASSLNSGGAVFLEQFF.

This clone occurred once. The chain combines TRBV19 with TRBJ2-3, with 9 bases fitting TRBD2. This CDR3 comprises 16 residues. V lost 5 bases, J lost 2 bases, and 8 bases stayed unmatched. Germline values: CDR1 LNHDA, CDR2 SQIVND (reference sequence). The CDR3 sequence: CASSPIAGALTDTQYF. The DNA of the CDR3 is TGTGCCAGTAGTCCTATAGCGGGGGCCCTCACAGATACGCAGTATTTT.

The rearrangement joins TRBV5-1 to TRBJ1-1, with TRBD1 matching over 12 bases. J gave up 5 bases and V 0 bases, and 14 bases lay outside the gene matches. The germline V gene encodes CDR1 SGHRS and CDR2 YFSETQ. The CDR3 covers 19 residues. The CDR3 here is CASSLAGPGQGADGTEAFF. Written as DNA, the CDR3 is TGCGCCAGCAGCTTGGCGGGACCGGGACAGGGGGCGGATGGAACTGAAGCTTTCTTT.

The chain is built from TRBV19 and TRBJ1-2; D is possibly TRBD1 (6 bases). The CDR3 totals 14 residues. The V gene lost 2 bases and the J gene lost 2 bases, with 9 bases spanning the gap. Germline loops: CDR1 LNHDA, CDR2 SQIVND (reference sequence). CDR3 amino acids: CASSIIGTNYGYTF. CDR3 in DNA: TGTGCCAGTAGTATAATAGGGACAAACTATGGCTACACCTTC.

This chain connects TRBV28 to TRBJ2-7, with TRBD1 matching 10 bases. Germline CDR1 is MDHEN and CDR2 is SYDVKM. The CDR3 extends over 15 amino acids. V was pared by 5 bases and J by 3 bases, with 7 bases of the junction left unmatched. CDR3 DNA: TGTGCCAGCAGTCACTCCGGGACAGGGGACTACGAGCAGTACTTC. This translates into CASSHSGTGDYEQYF.

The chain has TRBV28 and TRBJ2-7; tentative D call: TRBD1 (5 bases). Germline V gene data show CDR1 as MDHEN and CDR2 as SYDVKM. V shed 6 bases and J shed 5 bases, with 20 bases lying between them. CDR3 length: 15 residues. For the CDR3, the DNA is TGTGCCAGCAGCTCACCAGGGTTTCTGGGCGACGAGCAGTACTTC. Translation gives CASSSPGFLGDEQYF.

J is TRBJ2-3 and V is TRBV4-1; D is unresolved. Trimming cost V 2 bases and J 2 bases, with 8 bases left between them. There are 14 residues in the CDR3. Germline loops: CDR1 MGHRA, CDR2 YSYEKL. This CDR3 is CASSQPLSTDTQYF. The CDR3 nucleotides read TGCGCCAGCAGCCAACCACTCTCCACAGATACGCAGTATTTT.

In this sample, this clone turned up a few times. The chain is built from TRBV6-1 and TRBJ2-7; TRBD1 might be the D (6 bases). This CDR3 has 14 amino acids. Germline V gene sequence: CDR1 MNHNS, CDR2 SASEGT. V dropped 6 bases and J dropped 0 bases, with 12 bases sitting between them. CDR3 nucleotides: TGTGCCAGCAGCCGGGACACAAACTCCTACGAGCAGTACTTC. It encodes CASSRDTNSYEQYF.

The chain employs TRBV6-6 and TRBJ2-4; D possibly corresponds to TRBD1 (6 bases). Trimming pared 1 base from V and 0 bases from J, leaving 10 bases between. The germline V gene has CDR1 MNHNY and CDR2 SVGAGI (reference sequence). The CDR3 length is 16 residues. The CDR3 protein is CASSYFRQEAKNIQYF. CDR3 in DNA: TGTGCCAGCAGTTACTTCCGACAGGAAGCCAAAAACATTCAGTACTTC.

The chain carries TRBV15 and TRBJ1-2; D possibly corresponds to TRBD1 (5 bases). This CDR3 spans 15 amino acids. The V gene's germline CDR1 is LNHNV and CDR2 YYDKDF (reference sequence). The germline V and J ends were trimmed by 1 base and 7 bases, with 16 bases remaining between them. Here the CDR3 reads CATSRVLGGQGGYTF. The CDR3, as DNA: TGTGCCACCAGCAGAGTATTGGGGGGTCAGGGTGGCTACACCTTC.

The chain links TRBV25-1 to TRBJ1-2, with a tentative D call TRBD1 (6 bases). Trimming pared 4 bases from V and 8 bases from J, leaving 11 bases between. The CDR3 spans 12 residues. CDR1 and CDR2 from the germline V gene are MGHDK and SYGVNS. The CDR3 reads CASSVRGDGYTF. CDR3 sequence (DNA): TGTGCCAGCAGTGTCAGGGGAGACGGCTACACCTTC.